This entry lists 18 T cell receptor beta chains sequenced from one sample in a study of blood T cell repertoires in COVID-19. TCRdb keeps only in-frame clones here, not all; method: immunoSEQ multiplex PCR. Of approximately 50,000 clones in the sample, roughly 78% were seen once. Sequencing input: peripheral blood. These receptors were obtained from a man in his sixties or seventies with acute or convalescent COVID-19.

CDR3 DNA: TGTGCCAGCAGACCGGCGGACTTGTGGTCACCCCTCCACTTT. Translated: CASRPADLWSPLHF. The chain links TRBV6-5 to TRBJ1-6; no clear D gene. In germline, CDR1 is MNHEY, CDR2 SVGAGI. The CDR3 spans 14 residues. V lost 6 bases and J 10 bases, leaving 16 bases between the germline ends.

The genes are TRBV5-4 and TRBJ2-7, with 9 bases aligning to TRBD1. The length of the CDR3 is 14 residues. Germline V CDR1 and CDR2: SGHNT, YYREEE (reference sequence). Germline trimming cut 4 bases from V and 3 bases from J; bases unmatched to any gene: 5. The CDR3 loop is CASSARTGDYEQYF. In DNA, the CDR3 is TGTGCCAGCAGCGCCCGGACAGGGGACTACGAGCAGTACTTC.

This clone is medium-sized (0.01 to 0.1%) by share. This chain links TRBV19 with TRBJ1-3, with D hard to call. CDR1 and CDR2 from the germline V gene are LNHDA and SQIVND (reference sequence). The CDR3 runs 14 residues. The V gene lost 6 bases and the J gene lost 0 bases, with 9 bases spanning the gap. This CDR3 is CASRSVSSGNTIYF. The DNA of the CDR3 is TGTGCCAGTAGATCTGTCAGCTCTGGAAACACCATATATTTT.

The V call is TRBV2, the J call TRBJ2-7; 7 nucleotides line up with TRBD1. Germline V CDR1 and CDR2: SNHLY, FYNNEI. V trimming: 5 bases; J trimming: 0 bases; junction bases outside the gene matches: 7. The CDR3 length is 15 residues. Here the CDR3 reads CASSQTGTASYEQYF. Written as DNA, the CDR3 is TGTGCCAGCAGTCAAACCGGGACAGCCTCCTACGAGCAGTACTTC. The whole variable domain, remainder taken from reference TRBV2 and TRBJ2-7, is EPEVTQTPSHQVTQMGQEVILRCVPISNHLYFYWYRQILGQKVEFLVSFYNNEISEKSEIFDDQFSVERPDGSNFTLKIRSTKLEDSAMYFCASSQTGTASYEQYFGPGTRLTVT.

The chain combines TRBV19 with TRBJ2-5; a weak D match, TRBD1 (5 bases). V was pared by 3 bases and J by 5 bases, with 16 bases between. This CDR3 has 15 residues. Germline V lookup: CDR1 LNHDA, CDR2 SQIVND (reference sequence). The CDR3 DNA follows: TGTGCCAGTAGTATTTGGGGCAGTCCAAGGGAGACCCAGTACTTC. Amino acids: CASSIWGSPRETQYF.

V and J are TRBV6-2 or TRBV6-3 and TRBJ1-2; D not resolved. There are 13 residues in the CDR3. Trimming stripped 2 bases from V and 8 bases from J, with 12 bases between. CDR1 and CDR2 (germline): MNHEY, SVGEGT. The CDR3 is CASSYPPGYGYTF. CDR3 coding DNA: TGTGCCAGCAGTTACCCTCCGGGATACGGCTACACCTTC.

This sequence joins TRBV2 and TRBJ2-3; the match to TRBD1 covers 9 bases. Germline V gene sequence: CDR1 SNHLY, CDR2 FYNNEI. J gave up 3 bases and V 6 bases, and 7 bases lay outside the gene matches. The CDR3 has 15 residues. CDR3 sequence reads: CASRATGGGTDTQYF. DNA for the CDR3: TGTGCCAGCAGGGCAACAGGGGGCGGAACAGATACGCAGTATTTT. The full variable domain, rest sourced from reference TRBV2 and TRBJ2-3, is EPEVTQTPSHQVTQMGQEVILRCVPISNHLYFYWYRQILGQKVEFLVSFYNNEISEKSEIFDDQFSVERPDGSNFTLKIRSTKLEDSAMYFCASRATGGGTDTQYFGPGTRLTVL.

This chain uses TRBV11-2 with TRBJ2-4; possible D gene TRBD1, 5 bases. The germline gives CDR1 SGHAT, CDR2 FQNNGV. The CDR3 totals 15 residues. The ends were cut back, 4 bases at V and 0 bases at J, with 10 bases in the middle. In DNA, the CDR3 is TGTGCCAGCAGCTCTCCGACAGTAGCCAAAAACATTCAGTACTTC. It encodes CASSSPTVAKNIQYF.

V gene TRBV7-2 combines with J gene TRBJ2-7; 9 bases map to TRBD2. The germline CDR1 and CDR2 sequences are SGHTA and FQGNSA. The CDR3 covers 14 residues. V shed 5 bases, J shed 3 bases, and the junction held 5 bases outside the gene matches. The CDR3 DNA reads as TGTGCCAGCAGCCCTAGCGGGAAAGGCTACGAGCAGTACTTC. This sequence encodes CASSPSGKGYEQYF.

The gene calls are TRBV6-5 and TRBJ1-2; 9 positions match TRBD1. The germline CDR1 and CDR2 sequences are MNHEY and SVGAGI. The trim removed 7 bases at V and 5 bases at J, leaving 11 bases unmatched. This CDR3 comprises 15 residues. CDR3 sequence: CASTDGQGLNYGYTF. The CDR3 DNA is TGTGCCAGCACCGACGGACAGGGGTTGAATTATGGCTACACCTTC.

The CDR3 here is CAWTRSETQYF. CDR3 in DNA: TGTGCCTGGACGAGGTCGGAGACCCAGTACTTC. The J gene is TRBJ2-5, the V gene TRBV30; no clear D. V was clipped by 4 bases and J by 5 bases, with 8 bases between them. This CDR3 has 11 amino acids. CDR1 is GTSNPN, CDR2 SVGIG, per germline (reference sequence).

The chain couples TRBV6-4 to TRBJ2-1; D is perhaps TRBD2 (5 bases). The CDR3 sequence is 14 residues long. The V gene's germline CDR1 is MRHNA and CDR2 SNTAGT. V was cut by 6 bases and J by 2 bases, with 11 bases left in between. The CDR3 sequence: CASSPRDTYNEQFF. In nucleotides, the CDR3 is TGTGCCAGCAGCCCTCGGGATACCTACAATGAGCAGTTCTTC.

The chain carries TRBV28 and TRBJ1-1; the D gene is possibly TRBD1 (6 bases). CDR3 length equals 14 residues. V was clipped by 6 bases and J by 11 bases, with 22 bases between them. Germline lookup yields CDR1 MDHEN and CDR2 SYDVKM. The CDR3 DNA reads TGTGCCAGCAGGGAACAGGGTAGGTTTTCGTATGCTTTCTTT. Translation: CASREQGRFSYAFF.

The chain couples TRBV19 to TRBJ2-2, with 7 bases fitting TRBD1. Germline assignment: CDR1 LNHDA and CDR2 SQIVND (reference sequence). V lost 6 bases, J lost 5 bases, and 9 bases stayed unmatched. The CDR3 runs to 15 residues. The CDR3: CASRGQALRTGELFF. CDR3 coding DNA: TGTGCCAGTAGAGGACAGGCACTCAGAACCGGGGAGCTGTTTTTT. Drawing the rest from reference TRBV19 and TRBJ2-2, the complete variable domain is DGGITQSPKYLFRKEGQNVTLSCEQNLNHDAMYWYRQDPGQGLRLIYYSQIVNDFQKGDIAEGYSVSREKKESFPLTVTSAQKNPTAFYLCASRGQALRTGELFFGEGSRLTVL.

This rearrangement joins TRBV30 to TRBJ2-1, with D unclear. V was shortened by 1 base and J by 0 bases, with 4 bases between the two germline ends. Germline V gene data show CDR1 as GTSNPN and CDR2 as SVGIG (reference sequence). This CDR3 has 13 residues. The DNA for the CDR3 is TGTGCCTGGAGTGAGAGCTCCTACAATGAGCAGTTCTTC. Protein: CAWSESSYNEQFF.

This chain joins TRBV7-3 and TRBJ2-7, with 9 positions matching TRBD1. The junction had 10 bases not matched to a gene; V was cut back by 1 base and J by 6 bases. The CDR3 runs to 16 residues. Germline loops: CDR1 SGHTA, CDR2 FQGTGA. DNA of the CDR3: TGTGCCAGCAGCTTAAGGGGGACAGGGACTGTCCGCGAGCAGTACTTC. The encoded protein is CASSLRGTGTVREQYF.

This clone is a singleton in its sample. The chain recombines TRBV30 with TRBJ1-2; no clear D gene. The ends were cut back, 0 bases at V and 5 bases at J, with 7 bases in the middle. Per germline, CDR1 GTSNPN and CDR2 SVGIG (reference sequence). There are 12 residues in the CDR3. The CDR3 is CAWSVLGYGYTF. The CDR3 DNA follows: TGTGCCTGGAGTGTACTAGGGTATGGCTACACCTTC.

The chain joins TRBV20-1 to TRBJ1-2; D gene ambiguous. Germline V gene sequence: CDR1 DFQATT, CDR2 SNEGSKA (reference sequence). Trimming cost V 6 bases and J 2 bases, with 7 bases left between them. The CDR3 contains 11 residues. Here the CDR3 reads CSALGNYGYTF. The CDR3 bases are TGCAGTGCCCTTGGCAACTATGGCTACACCTTC.